This T cell receptor beta chain appears in the sequencing data of a study of regulatory T cells in long-lasting Graves disease (dated by TCRdb to the early 2020s). In the study overall: In the newly diagnosed Graves' disease group, patients had been taking antithyroid drugs for less than 3 months. Persistent Graves' disease patients were compared with newly diagnosed Graves' disease patients by peripheral blood TCR sequencing and RNA sequencing. The study took place in China and was registered as a clinical trial. A total of roughly 33 samples underwent TCR sequencing: around 13 from persistent and about 20 from newly diagnosed Graves' disease patients. General findings and caveats noted by the study authors: TRBV28, TRBJ1-2 and TRBJ2-5 were preferentially used in persistent disease, while TRBV20-1 and TRBJ2-1 were favored in newly diagnosed disease. The authors acknowledged the small sample size as a limitation that may reduce accuracy. Because the primary lesion, thyroid tissue, could not be accessed, the study looked at peripheral blood alone. Only the TCR beta chain was sequenced and analyzed. Persistent Graves' disease patients showed lower TCR Shannon entropy and fewer highly expanded clones than newly diagnosed patients, suggesting clonal expansion. Patients with persistent disease shared more public clonotypes (about 2,500) than newly diagnosed patients did (approximately 1,000).

What the time point label conveys for this sample: newly diagnosed GD, antithyroid drugs for less than 3 months. For both TCR sequencing and RNA sequencing, RNA was extracted from PBMCs in TRIzol. Graves' disease was diagnosed according to American Thyroid Association guidelines. Patients were recruited from an endocrinology department in Xi'an, China. Each patient gave 7.5 to 10 milliliters of peripheral blood, collected in an EDTA anticoagulant tube. PBMCs were isolated by Ficoll Paque Plus density gradient separation without further T cell sorting. An Agilent 2100 Bioanalyzer and agarose gel were used to check RNA quality, and a NanoDrop 2000 was used to measure RNA concentration. The library was generated by multiplex PCR. The sequencer was an Illumina HiSeq 4000. CDR3 regions were amplified by Arm-PCR with iRepertoire HTBI primers to construct TCR beta libraries. PCR products were gel purified before sequencing. As for how the authors treated the data: Gene usage analysis of CDR3 amino acid clonotypes used the 60 to 75 TRBV and around 13 TRBJ segments found across samples. Filtered high-quality paired reads were merged into contigs using COPE and FqMerger. Contigs were aligned with BLAST to IMGT TRBV, TRBD and TRBJ reference genes, and CDR3 was defined per IMGT. Any clonotype with a frequency above 0.1% was counted as a highly expanded clone. Shannon entropy was used to measure repertoire diversity, and the Gini coefficient was used to measure V-J evenness. Public clonotypes were defined as clonotypes shared by more than one individual. Using fastp at Q25 and MiXCR, TCRdb reprocessed the public reads and kept productive beta chains. Each entry merges the rows of one CDR3 protein and shows their most common DNA and genes. These V and J calls rely on TCRdb rather than the paper's analysis. For this sample there are around 500,000 distinct CDR3 sequences; roughly 15% appear just once. In total, the top ten clones hold 20% to 30% of the sample.

This clonotype has more than one count but fewer than ten. Its target antigen remains unknown. No much larger clone is present one base from it, and per-base qualities are unavailable. According to the germline V gene, CDR1 reads MGHRA and CDR2 reads YSYEKL. From the cysteine up to the phenylalanine, the CDR3 has a length of 16 residues. Only CDR3 DNA is held: 48 bases, read in frame from base 1. Compared with germline, V lacks 4 bases and J lacks 2 bases; bases without a gene match: 10. These data were also filed under a second study, of T cells in Graves' hyperthyroidism and ophthalmopathy. As noted in the second study: Stable Graves' hyperthyroidism was defined as the absence of progression to ophthalmopathy over 18 months of follow-up. Hyperthyroidism patients were newly diagnosed, with disease duration under 2 months, and aged 18 to 65 years. Patients with uncontrolled infections, other autoimmune diseases, pregnancy or lactation were excluded. Diagnoses relied on clinical symptoms, serum thyroxine and TRAb, thyroid ultrasound and orbital computed tomography. A first-round RT-PCR of the TCR CDR3 used the HTBI primer set with the Qiagen OneStep RT-PCR kit. Most expanded thyroid clonotypes (frequency above 0.001) were also detected in blood, a finding suggesting that blood repertoires may reflect thyroid immune responses. A 13 V-J signature model separated ophthalmopathy from stable hyperthyroidism, with around 91% sensitivity and roughly 81% specificity in cross-validation and 80%/75% in testing. In validation, the model predicted progression to ophthalmopathy a median of roughly six months before onset, with roughly 71% sensitivity and more than 72% specificity. TCR V-J signatures able to tell the groups apart were searched for in a discovery cohort of 95 to 100 patients, of whom over 40 had Graves' ophthalmopathy and roughly 58 had stable Graves' hyperthyroidism. Prospective prediction of ophthalmopathy was tested in an independent validation cohort of fewer than 20 hyperthyroidism patients and 15 to 17 patients who later progressed to ophthalmopathy. The 100 discovery patients were divided at random into training and test sets in a 7:3 ratio. The study also compared thyroid tissue and blood T-cell repertoires from five or six Graves' hyperthyroidism patients. Following sampling, methimazole starting at 30 mg daily was given to hyperthyroidism patients, and high-dose intravenous methylprednisolone was given to ophthalmopathy patients. The libraries were constructed in a second round of multiplex PCR and then size-selected and purified. Paired-end sequencing of the libraries was performed with 100 bp reads on an Illumina HiSeq2000. SOAPnuke was used to process the raw data, with reads discarded if the reads contained adapters or uncalled bases, had a mean Phred below 15, or lacked an exact constant-primer or identifier match. COPE v1.2.5 was used to merge the high-quality paired reads, and each unique nucleotide sequence was defined as a clonotype. Clonotypes were aligned to IMGT TRBV, TRBD and TRBJ reference segments using MiTCR v1.1. The analysis was restricted to V-J combinations with a frequency above 0.0001, which together covered roughly 99% of the repertoires. The TCS score was defined as the ratio of F50 (clonal expansion) to E x V (chaos), calculated using BLOSUM62-based TCRdist between CDR3 peptides within each V-J. Welch's t-statistics and random forest reduced around 550 V-J features to roughly 13, which were used in a naive Bayes classifier (R e1071). No statistical method was used to set the sample size in advance, and investigators knew the group allocation. TCR Vbeta CDR3 sequencing of 120 to 150 peripheral blood samples (approximately 44 ophthalmopathy, 75 to 85 hyperthyroidism and 17 progressor patients) is reported in the paper.

This specimen was peripheral blood mononuclear cells (PBMCs), taken at new diagnosis, from a patient treated with antithyroid drugs. The rearranged chain carries TRBV4-1 and TRBJ1-2; TRBD1 aligns with 7 central bases. The clonotype was recovered from a middle-aged woman with Graves disease. Donor details come from another sample of the same person, matched by shared clones. The encoded CDR3 is CASSLFDTGANYGYTF. In nucleotide form, the sequence is TGCGCCAGCAGCCTTTTCGACACAGGGGCAAACTATGGCTACACCTTC.